This T cell receptor (beta chain) was profiled in a study of blood T cell repertoires in COVID-19. Overall study: Nucleic acid was either cDNA or gDNA, and it came from T cells, B-cell-depleted T cells, or PBMCs.

Participants came from roughly 25 US areas, aged about 18 to 95 years. Assignment of participants to cohorts was predicated upon participant-reported clinical history. Each exposed participant met a COVID-19 case in the 2 weeks preceding study entry. This table comes from immunoSEQ multiplex PCR, and its TCRdb copy is limited to in-frame clones, with some not included. The sample lists a few hundred thousand clones, approximately 84% occurring once. This clonotype was sampled from a woman between 50 and 59 years old who had been exposed to COVID-19. Sequences were obtained from PBMCs or T cells enriched from blood (not recorded which).

The CDR3 loop reads CASSTRGKSSETQYF. In DNA, the CDR3 is TGTGCCAGTAGTACCAGGGGTAAAAGTTCCGAGACCCAGTACTTC. The rearrangement links TRBV19 to TRBJ2-5; TRBD1 is a possible D gene (6 bases). Germline CDR1 is LNHDA and CDR2 is SQIVND (reference sequence). The CDR3 contains 15 residues. Trimming removed 4 bases from V and 5 bases from J, with 17 bases in between.